This T cell receptor (beta chain) was sequenced for a study of identical twins. A few counts support this clonotype. CDR1 is DFQATT and CDR2 is SNEGSKA in the germline V gene (reference sequence). This CDR3 contains 11 residues. Trimming cost V 3 bases and J 5 bases, with 5 bases left between them. Each CDR3 protein is one row after TCRdb ran MiXCR on the 5' RACE reads. The sample has some 1,600,000 distinct CDR3 sequences; around 33% are singletons. This rearrangement joins TRBV20-1 to TRBJ1-5, with D hard to call. The specimen sequenced was cord blood. This receptor was taken from a newborn girl in good health. CDR3 residues: CSARKDQPQHF. CDR3 sequence (DNA): TGCAGTGCTAGGAAGGATCAGCCCCAGCATTTT.